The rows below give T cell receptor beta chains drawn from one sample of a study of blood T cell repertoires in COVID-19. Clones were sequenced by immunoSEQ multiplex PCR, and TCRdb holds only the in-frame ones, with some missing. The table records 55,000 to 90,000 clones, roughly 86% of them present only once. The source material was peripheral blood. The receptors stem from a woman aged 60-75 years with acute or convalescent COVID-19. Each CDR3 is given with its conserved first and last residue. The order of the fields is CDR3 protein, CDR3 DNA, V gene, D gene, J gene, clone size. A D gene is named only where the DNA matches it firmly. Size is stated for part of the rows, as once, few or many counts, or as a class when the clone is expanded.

CASRSPGAVKNIQYF | TGTGCCAGTAGATCGCCAGGGGCCGTCAAAAACATTCAGTACTTC | TRBV19 | NA | TRBJ2-4 | NA
CASSLGSKATQYF | TGTGCCAGCAGCTTAGGCTCTAAAGCGACCCAGTACTTC | TRBV7-9 | NA | TRBJ2-5 | NA
CASSGGTGGLVLSLEAFF | TGTGCCAGCAGTGGGGGGACAGGGGGCTTGGTCCTTTCCCTTGAAGCTTTCTTT | TRBV6-1 | TRBD1 | TRBJ1-1 | NA
CASSSDREGPPLHF | TGTGCCAGCAGTTCGGACAGGGAGGGCCCACCCCTCCACTTT | TRBV28 | TRBD1 | TRBJ1-6 | NA
CASSVVPSGGPETQYF | TGTGCCAGCAGCGTAGTACCCAGCGGGGGCCCTGAGACCCAGTACTTC | TRBV9 | TRBD2 | TRBJ2-5 | NA
CASSPRIGGNQETQYF | TGTGCCAGCAGCCCTAGAATTGGGGGGAACCAAGAGACCCAGTACTTC | TRBV6-2/TRBV6-3 | NA | TRBJ2-5 | NA
CASSRVPTNYGYTF | TGTGCCAGCAGCAGGGTACCCACTAACTATGGCTACACCTTC | TRBV6-5 | NA | TRBJ1-2 | NA
CASVNGQGGSYEQYF | TGTGCCAGCGTTAACGGACAGGGGGGTTCCTACGAGCAGTACTTC | TRBV6-6 | TRBD1 | TRBJ2-7 | once
CASSLGIRGGNTEAFF | TGCGCCAGCAGCTTGGGTATAAGGGGAGGGAACACTGAAGCTTTCTTT | TRBV5-1 | NA | TRBJ1-1 | NA
CASSLAAPSNTIYF | TGCGCCAGCAGCTTGGCCGCCCCGAGCAACACCATATATTTT | TRBV5-1 | NA | TRBJ1-3 | NA
CASSLLGGPNYGYTF | TGTGCCAGCAGCTTATTGGGGGGGCCGAACTATGGCTACACCTTC | TRBV7-9 | NA | TRBJ1-2 | NA
CASSLQGGFGEQYF | TGTGCCAGCAGTTTGCAGGGAGGTTTTGGCGAGCAGTACTTC | TRBV27 | NA | TRBJ2-7 | NA
CASSGTSGGPYTGELFF | TGTGCCAGCAGTGGGACTAGCGGGGGGCCCTACACCGGGGAGCTGTTTTTT | TRBV6-1 | TRBD2 | TRBJ2-2 | NA
CASSLEGQENSPLHF | TGCGCCAGCAGCTTGGAGGGGCAGGAGAATTCACCCCTCCACTTT | TRBV5-1 | NA | TRBJ1-6 | NA
CASLAGGNTGELFF | TGTGCCAGCCTAGCGGGGGGGAACACCGGGGAGCTGTTTTTT | TRBV19 | TRBD2 | TRBJ2-2 | NA
CSVGQGTIYEQYF | TGCAGCGTCGGACAGGGGACGATCTACGAGCAGTACTTC | TRBV29-1 | TRBD1 | TRBJ2-7 | NA
CASSFLVEQETQYF | TGTGCCAGCAGCTTTCTGGTAGAACAAGAGACCCAGTACTTC | TRBV7-9 | NA | TRBJ2-5 | once
CASSQEGAAETNQETQYF | TGTGCCAGCAGCCAAGAAGGGGCGGCGGAGACAAACCAAGAGACCCAGTACTTC | TRBV3-1/TRBV3-2 | NA | TRBJ2-5 | NA
CASSYTQGVEKLFF | TGTGCCAGCAGCTATACACAGGGTGTTGAAAAACTGTTTTTT | TRBV4-2 | NA | TRBJ1-4 | NA
CASSHGLAGTQETQYF | TGCGCCAGCAGCCACGGACTAGCGGGGACCCAAGAGACCCAGTACTTC | TRBV4-1 | TRBD2 | TRBJ2-5 | NA
CASSPNTGTEETQYF | TGTGCCAGCTCACCTAACACCGGGACAGAAGAGACCCAGTACTTC | TRBV18 | TRBD1 | TRBJ2-5 | NA
CASSFSRGRYEQYF | TGTGCCAGCAGTTTTAGCAGGGGTAGATACGAGCAGTACTTC | TRBV28 | NA | TRBJ2-7 | NA
CASSRTGANTGELFF | TGTGCCAGCAGTCGGACAGGGGCTAACACCGGGGAGCTGTTTTTT | TRBV6-6 | TRBD1 | TRBJ2-2 | few
CASRPGTSGYTF | TGTGCCAGTAGGCCGGGGACATCAGGCTACACCTTC | TRBV19 | NA | TRBJ1-2 | NA
CASSIRDRGHEQYF | TGTGCCAGTAGTATCCGGGACAGGGGCCACGAGCAGTACTTC | TRBV19 | TRBD1 | TRBJ2-7 | NA
CASSLAGEDSPLHF | TGTGCCAGCAGCTTAGCAGGGGAAGATTCACCCCTCCACTTT | TRBV11-3 | NA | TRBJ1-6 | NA
CATQTGDRGSGELFF | TGTGCTACGCAAACTGGGGACAGGGGGTCGGGGGAGCTGTTTTTT | TRBV19 | TRBD1 | TRBJ2-2 | NA
CASSMDREADTEAFF | TGTGCCAGTAGTATGGACAGGGAGGCGGACACTGAAGCTTTCTTT | TRBV19 | TRBD1 | TRBJ1-1 | NA
CASGRGGRDTQYF | TGTGCCAGCGGCCGAGGAGGGAGGGATACGCAGTATTTT | TRBV28 | NA | TRBJ2-3 | NA
CASSLMANTEAFF | TGTGCCAGCAGCTTGATGGCGAACACTGAAGCTTTCTTT | TRBV5-4 | NA | TRBJ1-1 | NA
CASSRTVKNTEAFF | TGTGCCAGTAGTCGGACAGTAAAGAACACTGAAGCTTTCTTT | TRBV19 | NA | TRBJ1-1 | NA
CASRRDQPYEQYF | TGTGCCTCACGGCGGGACCAACCCTACGAGCAGTACTTC | TRBV7-2 | NA | TRBJ2-7 | NA
CATQTGVASPLHF | TGTGCCACACAAACAGGGGTGGCGTCACCCCTCCACTTT | TRBV6-5 | TRBD1 | TRBJ1-6 | once
CASAFSGGFTDTQYF | TGTGCTAGTGCCTTTAGCGGGGGGTTCACAGATACGCAGTATTTT | TRBV12-5 | TRBD2 | TRBJ2-3 | NA
CATRDRGNTGELFF | TGTGCCACCAGGGACAGGGGGAACACCGGGGAGCTGTTTTTT | TRBV24-1 | TRBD1 | TRBJ2-2 | NA
CAITPGQGADEQFF | TGTGCCATCACCCCGGGACAGGGGGCGGATGAGCAGTTCTTC | TRBV10-3 | TRBD1 | TRBJ2-1 | NA
CASSAPTGGHEQYF | TGTGCCAGCAGCGCCCCGACAGGGGGCCACGAGCAGTACTTC | TRBV9 | TRBD1 | TRBJ2-7 | NA